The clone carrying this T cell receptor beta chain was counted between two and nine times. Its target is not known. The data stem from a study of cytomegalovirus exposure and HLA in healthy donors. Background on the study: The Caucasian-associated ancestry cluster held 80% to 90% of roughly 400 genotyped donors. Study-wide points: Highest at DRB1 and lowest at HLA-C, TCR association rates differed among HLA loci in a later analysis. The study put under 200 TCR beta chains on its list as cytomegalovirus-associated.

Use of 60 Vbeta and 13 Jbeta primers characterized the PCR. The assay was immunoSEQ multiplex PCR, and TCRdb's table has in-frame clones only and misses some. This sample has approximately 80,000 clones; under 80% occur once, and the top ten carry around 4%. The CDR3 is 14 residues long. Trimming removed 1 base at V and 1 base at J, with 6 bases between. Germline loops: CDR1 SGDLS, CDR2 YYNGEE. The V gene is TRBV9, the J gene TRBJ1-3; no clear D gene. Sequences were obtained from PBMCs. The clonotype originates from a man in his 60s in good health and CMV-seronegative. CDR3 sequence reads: CASSVWQSGNTIYF. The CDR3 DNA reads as TGTGCCAGCAGCGTATGGCAGTCTGGAAACACCATATATTTT. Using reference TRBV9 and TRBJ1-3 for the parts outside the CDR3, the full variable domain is DSGVTQTPKHLITATGQRVTLRCSPRSGDLSVYWYQQSLDQGLQFLIQYYNGEERAKGNILERFSAQQFPDLHSELNLSSLELGDSALYFCASSVWQSGNTIYFGEGSWLTVV.